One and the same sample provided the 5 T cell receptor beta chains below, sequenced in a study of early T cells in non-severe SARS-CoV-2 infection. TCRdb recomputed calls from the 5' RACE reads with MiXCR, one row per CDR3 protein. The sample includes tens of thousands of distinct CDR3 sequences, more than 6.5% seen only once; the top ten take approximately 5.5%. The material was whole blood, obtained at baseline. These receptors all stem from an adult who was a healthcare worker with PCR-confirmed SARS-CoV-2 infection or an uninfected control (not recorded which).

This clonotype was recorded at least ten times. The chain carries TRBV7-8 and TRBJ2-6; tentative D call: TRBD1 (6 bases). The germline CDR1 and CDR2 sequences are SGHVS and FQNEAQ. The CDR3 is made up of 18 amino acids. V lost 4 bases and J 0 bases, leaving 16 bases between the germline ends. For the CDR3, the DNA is TGTGCCAGCAGCTGGTATCTGACAGGCTACTCTGGGGCCAACGTCCTGACTTTC. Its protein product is CASSWYLTGYSGANVLTF. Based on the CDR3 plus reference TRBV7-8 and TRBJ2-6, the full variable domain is GAGVSQSPRYKVAKRGQDVALRCDPISGHVSLFWYQQALGQGPEFLTYFQNEAQLDKSGLPSDRFFAERPEGSVSTLKIQRTQQEDSAVYLCASSWYLTGYSGANVLTFGAGSRLTVL.

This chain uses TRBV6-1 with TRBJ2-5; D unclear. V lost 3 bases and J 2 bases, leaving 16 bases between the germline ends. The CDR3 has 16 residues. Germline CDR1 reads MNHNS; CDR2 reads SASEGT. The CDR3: CASSDPLGTTQETQYF. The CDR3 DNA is TGTGCCAGCAGTGACCCGCTAGGTACTACGCAAGAGACCCAGTACTTC.

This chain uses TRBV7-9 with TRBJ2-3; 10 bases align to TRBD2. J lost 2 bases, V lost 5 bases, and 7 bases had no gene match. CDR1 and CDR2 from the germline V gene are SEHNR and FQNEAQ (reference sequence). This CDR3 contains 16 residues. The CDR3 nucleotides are TGTGCCAGCAGCCCCGGACTAGCGGCGAACACAGATACGCAGTATTTT. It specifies CASSPGLAANTDTQYF.

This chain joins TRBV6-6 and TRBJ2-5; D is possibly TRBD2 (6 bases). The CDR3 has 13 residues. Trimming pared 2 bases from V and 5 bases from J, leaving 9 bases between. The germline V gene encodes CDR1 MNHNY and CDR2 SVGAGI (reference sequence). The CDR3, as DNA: TGTGCCAGCAGTTACAGGAGCGGGGAGACCCAGTACTTC. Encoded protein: CASSYRSGETQYF.

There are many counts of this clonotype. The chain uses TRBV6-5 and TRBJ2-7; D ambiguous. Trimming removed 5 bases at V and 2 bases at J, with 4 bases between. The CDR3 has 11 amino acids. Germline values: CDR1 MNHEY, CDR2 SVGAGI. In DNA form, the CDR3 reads TGTGCCAGCAGTGACACCTACGAGCAGTACTTC. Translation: CASSDTYEQYF.